This T cell receptor (beta chain) was recovered during a study of T cell responses to AZD1222 COVID-19 vaccine (dated by TCRdb to the early 2020s). About the full investigation: AZD1222 recipients whose second dose came at about 4 weeks and those whose second dose came at about 12 weeks were combined into one group, since spike-specific TCR depth and breadth did not differ between the two schedules. A total of about 230 trial participants underwent TCR sequencing, of whom 207 received two doses of AZD1222 and about 25 received two doses of the MenACWY control vaccine. Trial participants were enrolled by age into 18-55, 56-69 and 70-plus year subgroups, with roughly 150, 30 and 60 TCR-sequenced participants respectively.

The CDR3 regions of human TCRbeta chains were subjected to immunosequencing. Per the source publication's procedure: TCRs in the repertoires were compared against a reference library of SARS-CoV-2-specific TCRs that had been generated with the MIRA antigen-specificity platform. Breadth was defined as the fraction of unique TCRs that were SARS-CoV-2-associated. Depth was defined as the fraction of total T cells that were SARS-CoV-2-associated. Using the MIRA data, each spike-specific TCR was mapped to the spike region that the TCR reacts to and placed in a CD4 or CD8 class. Log10-transformed breadth and depth values were compared by one-way ANOVA with Sidak's multiple comparisons tests. TCRdb mirrors the immuneACCESS table, restricted to in-frame sequences. Some clones are absent from its copies; in checked studies, under half trace to an unresolved V gene, and the reason for the others is unknown. V, J and clone size are taken as reported in that table, and D and trimming were inferred from the DNA itself. The sample table lists about 130,000 clones, roughly 85% of them with a count of one. The ten biggest clones cover roughly 7.4% of the sample.

The sample's time point, from its label and the paper: baseline before first vaccination. Vaccinee samples were obtained from the UK trials COV001 and COV002, which included a single-blind randomized controlled phase 2/3 trial of AZD1222 (ChAdOx1 nCoV-19) in healthy adults. For TCRbeta chain sequencing, PBMC samples from trial participants were taken at day 0 and at day 28 after the second dose. The CDR3 measures 13 amino acids from cysteine to phenylalanine. CDR3 DNA only is kept here, 39 bases in frame from base 1. V drops 1 base and J drops 9 bases, leaving 11 bases in between. Here is what the overall study found, with its caveats: The 56-69-year group was small, and its depth increase did not reach significance, likely because of low power. Reportedly, close to half of the unique spike-specific TCRs recognized epitopes lying outside the regions that are mutated in the B.1.351 and B.1.1.7 variants. Conclusions about previously exposed vaccinees are limited, since just five or six AZD1222 recipients were seropositive for SARS-CoV-2 at baseline. Most participants were white British and females outnumbered males, and the authors suggested that clonal diversity may have been underestimated. Spike-specific TCR breadth and depth rose significantly after two AZD1222 doses compared with day 0 and with MenACWY recipients. No day 14 peak-response samples were available, so repertoires were characterized only after the peak T cell response. CD4 TCRs associated with the vaccine covered the entire spike protein, and the dominant responses were in regions 160-218 and 743-854.

Remarks on this clone: Its antigen specificity is not known. Base qualities are not recorded, but no much larger clone differs from it by a single base.

Material: peripheral blood, obtained on day 0 of AZD1222 vaccination. The sequence joins TRBV12-3 or TRBV12-4 to TRBJ2-3, with the D gene not clear enough to name. The TCR comes from an adult in good health. The CDR3 loop reads CASSLVNYNTQYF. The DNA is TGTGCCAGCAGTTTAGTAAACTATAACACGCAGTATTTT.